What follows is one T cell receptor beta chain and its context. Its antigen is undetermined. The repertoire was sequenced with immunoSEQ multiplex PCR; TCRdb's copy has only in-frame clones and lacks some. The profile shows around 140,000 clones, 85% to 95% of them singletons. The germline V gene has CDR1 LGHDT and CDR2 YNNKEL (reference sequence). J gave up 3 bases and V 0 bases, and 11 bases lay outside the gene matches. The CDR3 loop spans 20 amino acids. These data come from a study of T cell responses to AZD1222 COVID-19 vaccine. Study conclusions and caveats: A reported finding is that nearly half of spike-specific TCRs target unmutated variant regions. Clonal diversity was possibly underestimated; the donors were predominantly white British and more often female. Across the whole spike, CD4 TCRs peaked at regions 160-218 and 743-854.

The source material was peripheral blood, sampled on day 0 of AZD1222 vaccination. This TCR was recovered from an adult in good health. The rearrangement joins TRBV3-1 (or the pseudogene TRBV3-2) to TRBJ2-3; 14 bases line up with TRBD2. CDR3 sequence reads: CASSQESPLGTSGRTDTQYF. Written as DNA, the CDR3 is TGTGCCAGCAGCCAAGAATCGCCGCTAGGGACTAGCGGGAGAACAGATACGCAGTATTTT.